This TCR beta chain came from a study of CD8 T cells in ankylosing spondylitis. Findings and caveats of the study: Within matched ankylosing spondylitis synovial fluid, disease-linked clones were reportedly significantly enriched. Made up of roughly 8 highly homologous variants, a TCR beta motif appeared characteristic of ankylosing spondylitis blood. Relatively scarce in peripheral blood, disease-linked clones were CD8+.

Worth noting for this clonotype: The antigen is undetermined.

Scientists made TCR beta libraries using quantitative 5'-RACE with molecular barcodes. Via MiXCR, TCRdb re-called the 5' RACE reads, giving one row per CDR3 protein. The sample yields 200,000 to 300,000 distinct CDR3 sequences, around a tenth seen once. The CDR3 has 15 amino acids. Germline CDR1 is SGHTA and CDR2 is FQGNSA. V lost 0 bases to trimming and J lost 8 bases; unmatched junction nucleotides: 7. The rearrangement uses TRBV7-2 and TRBJ1-2; TRBD1 aligns across 9 bases. Specimen: blood, either unsorted or a sorted T cell fraction (not recorded which). This sequence was found in a male donor with ankylosing spondylitis or in good health (not recorded which). The CDR3 DNA follows: TGTGCCAGCAGCTTAGCGGGGGGGACAGGGTGGGGCTACACCTTC. Amino acid sequence: CASSLAGGTGWGYTF.